This T cell receptor (beta chain) was profiled in a study of blood T cells in healthy people across ages. Study results and limitations: Shifts in expanded clonotypes may have been confounded by donor CMV status, which was unknown.

The authors isolated at least 6 million PBMCs per sample. This CDR3 has 14 residues. Germline CDR1 reads DFQATT; CDR2 reads SNEGSKA (reference sequence). A second PCR, run for about 7 to 11 cycles, used a sample-barcoded 5' primer plus a J-beta primer mix. The authors tagged each cDNA molecule using a template-switch adaptor with 12 random nucleotides. TCRdb called the 5' RACE reads again in MiXCR, with one record for every CDR3 protein. Found here are just over 1 million distinct CDR3 sequences, around 45% of them singletons; the top ten hold around 18%. In the case of this clonotype: The target antigen is unknown. Compared with germline, one end of the junction differs, possibly owing to a read error.

This chain links TRBV20-1 with TRBJ1-2; no reliable D call. Material for sequencing was blood. This TCR derives from a woman aged 55 to 70 in good health. The CDR3 DNA reads as TGCAGTGCTAGAGATGTGGTCTATAACCATGGCTACACCTTC. This encodes CSARDVVYNHGYTF.